These 31 T cell receptor beta chains were all obtained from the same sample, sequenced in a study of T cell clones after liver transplantation. Profiled with immunoSEQ multiplex PCR; TCRdb holds only in-frame clones, not every one. The repertoire holds more than 95,000 clones, with under 90% as singletons. This specimen was CD4+ T cells from blood, taken around 4 years after liver transplant. These receptors all come from a human patient who received a liver transplant. The T cells may come from the graft donor.

The rearrangement joins TRBV6-5 to TRBJ2-2; 9 nucleotides line up with TRBD1. Germline V gives CDR1 MNHEY, CDR2 SVGAGI. This CDR3 is 15 amino acids long. V was pared by 6 bases and J by 7 bases, with 9 bases of the junction left unmatched. Written as DNA, the CDR3 is TGTGCCAGCAGGACCGGGACAGGGACGGTCGGGGAGCTGTTTTTT. Translation gives CASRTGTGTVGELFF.

V usage is TRBV5-1 and J usage is TRBJ2-1; the D gene is possibly TRBD2 (6 bases). Germline CDR1 reads SGHRS; CDR2 reads YFSETQ. The CDR3 covers 15 residues. V dropped 0 bases and J dropped 5 bases, with 12 bases sitting between them. CDR3 nucleotide sequence: TGCGCCAGCAGCTTGGCGGCGGGAAGTCACAATGAGCAGTTCTTC. This sequence encodes CASSLAAGSHNEQFF.

This clone was detected a few times. The chain couples TRBV20-1 to TRBJ1-1; possible D gene TRBD1, 5 bases. The V end lost 3 bases, the J end lost 7 bases, and 9 bases lay between the germline ends. This CDR3 is built from 11 residues. Germline loops: CDR1 DFQATT, CDR2 SNEGSKA (reference sequence). DNA for the CDR3: TGCAGTGCTAGGAATCAGGGTGAAGCTTTCTTT. Protein sequence: CSARNQGEAFF.

A single count supports this clone. This chain uses TRBV27 with TRBJ2-5, with D possibly being TRBD1 or TRBD2 (7 bases each). Germline lookup yields CDR1 MNHEY and CDR2 SMNVEV (reference sequence). The V gene lost 4 bases and the J gene lost 1 base, with 13 bases spanning the gap. The CDR3 loop spans 15 amino acids. Written as DNA, the CDR3 is TGTGCCAGCAGTTCCCCCAGGGGGGGCCAAGAGACCCAGTACTTC. Residues: CASSSPRGGQETQYF.

This rearrangement joins TRBV7-9 to TRBJ2-1; the match to TRBD1 covers 9 bases. The ends lost 2 bases at V and 9 bases at J; junction bases unmatched: 11. Looked up from germline, CDR1 is SEHNR and CDR2 is FQNEAQ (reference sequence). The CDR3 is 16 amino acids. The CDR3 protein is CASSLLGTGKVSEQFF. Written as DNA, the CDR3 is TGTGCCAGCAGCTTATTGGGGACAGGGAAAGTCTCTGAGCAGTTCTTC.

This chain links TRBV12-5 with TRBJ1-5; perhaps TRBD1 as D (6 bases). V lost 0 bases and J lost 0, with 9 bases in between. The CDR3 totals 16 residues. Germline CDR1 LGHNT, CDR2 FRNRAP. The DNA for the CDR3 is TGTGCTAGTGGTTTGGTACAGGGAGCTAGCAATCAGCCCCAGCATTTT. The encoded protein is CASGLVQGASNQPQHF.

The rearrangement joins TRBV7-2 to TRBJ1-6; D is unresolved. Between the trimmed V and J ends, which lost 6 bases and 6 bases, there was a span of 18 bases. The length of the CDR3 is 16 residues. From germline, CDR1 is SGHTA and CDR2 FQGNSA. The chain's CDR3 is CASRRELRGANSPLHF. The CDR3 nucleotides are TGTGCCAGCAGACGCGAACTCCGTGGTGCTAATTCACCCCTCCACTTT.

V gene TRBV19 combines with J gene TRBJ1-1, with 11 nucleotides matching TRBD1. CDR1 LNHDA and CDR2 SQIVND come from the germline V gene (reference sequence). This CDR3 has 16 amino acids. The V and J ends lost 5 bases and 0 bases, in that order; junction bases with no gene match: 5. Written as DNA, the CDR3 is TGTGCCAGTAGTTTCAGGACAGGGGGCATGAACACTGAAGCTTTCTTT. Protein sequence: CASSFRTGGMNTEAFF.

The J gene is TRBJ2-1, the V gene TRBV6-1, with no clear D. Trimming stripped 7 bases from V and 4 bases from J, with 17 bases between. Germline V gene lookup returns CDR1 MNHNS and CDR2 SASEGT. The CDR3 loop spans 15 amino acids. The CDR3 coding sequence is TGTGCCAGCAACAATCCGAGCCTGGGGTACAATGAGCAGTTCTTC. Amino acid sequence: CASNNPSLGYNEQFF.

This clone was seen a single time. The chain combines TRBV5-1 with TRBJ2-3; perhaps TRBD2 as D (5 bases). V was clipped by 4 bases and J by 0 bases, with 12 bases between them. The germline V gene encodes CDR1 SGHRS and CDR2 YFSETQ. The CDR3 length is 15 residues. Here the CDR3 DNA reads TGCGCCAGCAGCGGAAGCGGTTCTAGCACAGATACGCAGTATTTT. This sequence encodes CASSGSGSSTDTQYF.

The J gene is TRBJ1-4, the V gene TRBV19; D not resolved. From germline, CDR1 is LNHDA and CDR2 SQIVND (reference sequence). The CDR3 loop spans 13 amino acids. V was trimmed by 6 bases and J by 4 bases, leaving 9 bases between them. This CDR3 is CASRPRDNEKLFF. DNA of the CDR3: TGTGCCAGTAGGCCCCGGGATAATGAAAAACTGTTTTTT. Using reference TRBV19 and TRBJ1-4 for the parts outside the CDR3, the full variable domain is DGGITQSPKYLFRKEGQNVTLSCEQNLNHDAMYWYRQDPGQGLRLIYYSQIVNDFQKGDIAEGYSVSREKKESFPLTVTSAQKNPTAFYLCASRPRDNEKLFFGSGTQLSVL.

A few counts support this clone. This chain joins TRBV19 and TRBJ2-6, with 7 bases identical to TRBD1. Germline V gives CDR1 LNHDA, CDR2 SQIVND (reference sequence). V dropped 5 bases and J dropped 1; count of bases not matched to a gene: 5. This CDR3 has 16 amino acids. DNA of the CDR3: TGTGCCAGTAGTTCCGGGACAGCTTCTGGGGCCAACGTCCTGACTTTC. Its translation: CASSSGTASGANVLTF.

This chain joins TRBV18 and TRBJ2-7; D remains unclear. CDR1 is KGHSH and CDR2 is LQKENI in the germline V gene. The V and J ends lost 2 bases and 1 base respectively, with 9 bases between them. The CDR3 is 14 amino acids. Here the CDR3 DNA reads TGTGCCAGCTCACCAGCCACTACTTCCTACGAGCAGTACTTC. Its translation is CASSPATTSYEQYF.

The gene calls are TRBV27 and TRBJ2-1; TRBD1 aligns across 12 bases. Per germline, CDR1 MNHEY and CDR2 SMNVEV (reference sequence). The CDR3 sequence is 15 residues long. J was trimmed by 6 bases and V by 4 bases; bases with no gene match: 4. This CDR3 reads CASSYRDRGRNEQFF. The CDR3 region has the DNA TGTGCCAGCAGTTACCGGGACAGGGGGCGCAATGAGCAGTTCTTC.

The chain has TRBV6-4 and TRBJ1-1, with TRBD1 matching over 7 bases. The CDR3 has 13 residues. J was trimmed by 3 bases and V by 6 bases; bases with no gene match: 4. The germline V gene has CDR1 MRHNA and CDR2 SNTAGT. CDR3 sequence reads: CASSVQGDTEAFF. The CDR3 DNA reads as TGTGCCAGCAGCGTCCAGGGGGACACTGAAGCTTTCTTT.

The chain joins TRBV9 to TRBJ2-5, with D possibly matching TRBD2 (5 bases). V gave up 2 bases and J gave up 4 bases, with 9 bases separating them. The germline V gene has CDR1 SGDLS and CDR2 YYNGEE. The CDR3 is 13 amino acids. The CDR3 here is CASSVEGRETQYF. The CDR3 DNA is TGTGCCAGCAGCGTCGAGGGTAGAGAGACCCAGTACTTC.

The chain employs TRBV1 and TRBJ2-6; the table's D call, TRBD2, has no DNA check behind it. TRBV1 is assigned pseudogene status. This CDR3 is 21 amino acids long. The CDR3 protein is CTSSPLGGGKAICSGANVLTF. The CDR3 DNA sequence: TGCACCAGCAGCCCCCTGGGAGGGGGAAAGGCCATCTGCTCTGGGGCCAACGTCCTGACTTTC.

This clone was counted a few times. The chain employs TRBV4-2 and TRBJ2-5; D call uncertain. V gave up 0 bases and J gave up 6 bases, with 8 bases separating them. This CDR3 is 13 amino acids long. CDR1 and CDR2 (germline): LGHNA, YNFKEQ. CDR3 in amino acids: CASSQDLGKTQYF. The DNA of the CDR3 is TGTGCCAGCAGCCAAGATCTGGGGAAGACCCAGTACTTC.

The V gene is TRBV28, the J gene TRBJ1-2, with a tentative D call TRBD1 (5 bases). This CDR3 has 15 amino acids. The germline gives CDR1 MDHEN, CDR2 SYDVKM. Trimming took 6 bases from V and 2 from J, leaving 16 bases between them. This CDR3 reads CASRRTRQGNYGYTF. DNA for the CDR3: TGTGCCAGCAGGAGAACACGCCAGGGCAACTATGGCTACACCTTC.

This chain joins TRBV2 and TRBJ2-4, with 7 positions matching TRBD1. Germline CDR1 and CDR2: SNHLY and FYNNEI. V gave up 3 bases and J gave up 1 base; unmatched junction bases: 6. The CDR3 loop spans 16 amino acids. In DNA form, the CDR3 reads TGTGCCAGCAGTGATACCCCGGACAGGGCCAAAAACATTCAGTACTTC. Translated, it gives CASSDTPDRAKNIQYF. Full variable domain (outside the CDR3, taken from reference TRBV2 and TRBJ2-4): EPEVTQTPSHQVTQMGQEVILRCVPISNHLYFYWYRQILGQKVEFLVSFYNNEISEKSEIFDDQFSVERPDGSNFTLKIRSTKLEDSAMYFCASSDTPDRAKNIQYFGAGTRLSVL.

This sequence joins TRBV7-6 and TRBJ1-5; weak D call: TRBD1 (5 bases). V was cut by 5 bases and J by 4 bases, with 15 bases left in between. Germline-derived CDR1 and CDR2 are SGHVS and FNYEAQ. The CDR3 consists of 15 residues. CDR3 nucleotide sequence: TGTGCCAGCAGCGTCGGGGACGGCTCTAATCAGCCCCAGCATTTT. This sequence encodes CASSVGDGSNQPQHF. Together with reference TRBV7-6 and TRBJ1-5, the CDR3 gives the full variable domain: GAGVSQSPRYKVTKRGQDVALRCDPISGHVSLYWYRQALGQGPEFLTYFNYEAQQDKSGLPNDRFSAERPEGSISTLTIQRTEQRDSAMYRCASSVGDGSNQPQHFGDGTRLSIL.

The V call is TRBV2, the J call TRBJ2-5; D uncertain. Germline V gene data show CDR1 as SNHLY and CDR2 as FYNNEI. The V end lost 6 bases, the J end lost 5 bases, and 16 bases lay between the germline ends. The CDR3 runs 14 residues. CDR3 region: CASSPTKRGETQYF. Here the CDR3 DNA reads TGTGCCAGCAGCCCGACCAAGCGAGGCGAGACCCAGTACTTC. Variable domain in full (rest from reference TRBV2 and TRBJ2-5): EPEVTQTPSHQVTQMGQEVILRCVPISNHLYFYWYRQILGQKVEFLVSFYNNEISEKSEIFDDQFSVERPDGSNFTLKIRSTKLEDSAMYFCASSPTKRGETQYFGPGTRLLVL.

The chain employs TRBV7-2 and TRBJ1-5; tentative D call: TRBD1 (6 bases). The CDR3 has 15 residues. Germline V gene lookup returns CDR1 SGHTA and CDR2 FQGNSA. V dropped 0 bases and J dropped 7 bases, with 13 bases sitting between them. The CDR3 DNA sequence: TGTGCCAGCAGCTTAGCGCTGGGGGCGCGGCAGCCCCAGCATTTT. Translating gives CASSLALGARQPQHF.

This clone appeared a single time. The same CDR3 also results from other DNA sequences found in this sample. The chain recombines TRBV28 with TRBJ1-1; D is ambiguous. Deletions cut 5 bases from V and 7 bases from J, with 8 bases between. The CDR3 length is 11 residues. From germline, CDR1 is MDHEN and CDR2 SYDVKM. As DNA, the CDR3 is TGTGCCAGCAGTGGCGTAGTTGAAGCTTTCTTT. Amino acids: CASSGVVEAFF. The full variable domain, completed using reference TRBV28 and TRBJ1-1, is DVKVTQSSRYLVKRTGEKVFLECVQDMDHENMFWYRQDPGLGLRLIYFSYDVKMKEKGDIPEGYSVSREKKERFSLILESASTNQTSMYLCASSGVVEAFFGQGTRLTVV.

This sequence joins TRBV18 and TRBJ1-2; D unresolved. Trimming left V 6 bases short and J 4 bases short, with 12 bases between. Germline V gene lookup returns CDR1 KGHSH and CDR2 LQKENI. The CDR3 totals 13 residues. Written as DNA, the CDR3 is TGTGCCAGCTCGGGAGGCGAGGTCTATGGCTACACCTTC. This sequence encodes CASSGGEVYGYTF.

The rearrangement joins TRBV29-1 to TRBJ2-4; TRBD2 agrees at 8 bases. The CDR3 consists of 15 residues. With 0 bases clipped from V and 4 bases from J, the junction kept 5 bases outside the gene matches. The germline CDR1 and CDR2 sequences are SQVTM and ANQGSEA. CDR3 in DNA: TGCAGCGTTGAAGATTCGGCTAGCGGGAAAAACATTCAGTACTTC. It encodes CSVEDSASGKNIQYF.

The chain joins TRBV12-5 to TRBJ1-1; no firm D call. Germline V gene sequence: CDR1 LGHNT, CDR2 FRNRAP. The CDR3 has 14 residues. V was shortened by 3 bases and J by 2 bases, with 10 bases between the two germline ends. In nucleotides, the CDR3 is TGTGCTAGTGGTTTTTGGGGAAACAACACTGAAGCTTTCTTT. This encodes CASGFWGNNTEAFF.

The rearrangement joins TRBV25-1 to TRBJ1-2; D is undetermined. Germline assignment: CDR1 MGHDK and CDR2 SYGVNS. The V gene lost 3 bases and the J gene lost 8 bases, with 4 bases spanning the gap. The CDR3 sequence is 10 residues long. The CDR3 region has the DNA TGTGCCAGCAGTGAGGTGGGCTACACCTTC. It codes for CASSEVGYTF.

This clone has more than one count but fewer than ten. The chain joins TRBV7-8 to TRBJ2-5; 7 bases map to TRBD1. This CDR3 has 14 amino acids. The V and J ends lost 4 bases and 4 bases, in that order; junction bases with no gene match: 6. Germline loops: CDR1 SGHVS, CDR2 FQNEAQ. CDR3 sequence reads: CASSSTGLAETQYF. The CDR3 DNA reads as TGTGCCAGCAGCTCGACAGGGTTGGCAGAGACCCAGTACTTC.

This clone was recorded once. The V gene is TRBV14, the J gene TRBJ2-7; 7 positions match TRBD2. CDR3 length equals 15 residues. Germline CDR1 is SGHDN and CDR2 is FVKESK. After removal of 4 bases from V and 2 bases from J, the junction contained 8 bases not matched to a gene. CDR3 bases: TGTGCCAGCAGCCGCTCTAGCGGAAGCCCCTACGAGCAGTACTTC. Translation gives CASSRSSGSPYEQYF.

The rearrangement joins TRBV7-2 to TRBJ1-3; 7 nucleotides align to TRBD1. CDR1 is SGHTA and CDR2 is FQGNSA in the germline V gene. The ends lost 2 bases at V and 0 bases at J; junction bases unmatched: 4. This CDR3 region has 16 residues. CDR3 protein: CASSLQGGLSGNTIYF. The CDR3 nucleotides are TGTGCCAGCAGCTTACAGGGGGGGCTCTCTGGAAACACCATATATTTT. The variable domain in full, with the rest retrieved from reference TRBV7-2 and TRBJ1-3, is GAGVSQSPSNKVTEKGKDVELRCDPISGHTALYWYRQSLGQGLEFLIYFQGNSAPDKSGLPSDRFSAERTGGSVSTLTIQRTQQEDSAVYLCASSLQGGLSGNTIYFGEGSWLTVV.